Shown below are 31 T cell receptor beta chains from a single sample sequenced in a study of blood T cell repertoires in COVID-19. The data were produced by immunoSEQ multiplex PCR, yet TCRdb's version contains in-frame clones alone and is incomplete. The sample holds around 100,000 clones, 80% seen once. The sequenced sample consisted of peripheral blood. Receptor source: an older woman with acute or convalescent COVID-19.

The chain employs TRBV5-4 and TRBJ1-1; tentative D call: TRBD1 (5 bases). CDR1 and CDR2 (germline): SGHNT, YYREEE (reference sequence). V gave up 4 bases and J gave up 1 base, with 14 bases separating them. The CDR3 sequence is 15 residues long. The CDR3 DNA reads TGTGCCAGCAGCACCGGTGGGGCAGGGAACACTGAAGCTTTCTTT. It encodes CASSTGGAGNTEAFF.

This chain links TRBV6-5 with TRBJ2-7; perhaps TRBD2 as D (7 bases). From germline, CDR1 is MNHEY and CDR2 SVGAGI. The CDR3 totals 14 residues. With 6 bases removed from V and 5 bases from J, the gap between germline ends came to 17 bases. The CDR3 DNA reads as TGTGCCAGCAGCCTCGGGGGGCTGACCCACGAGCAGTACGTC. It translates to CASSLGGLTHEQYV.

The chain joins TRBV7-2 to TRBJ1-1, with 7 bases lining up with TRBD1. The CDR3 has 13 amino acids. Trimming removed 5 bases from V and 3 bases from J; junction bases left unmatched: 3. Germline CDR1 and CDR2: SGHTA and FQGNSA. CDR3 sequence (DNA): TGTGCCAGCAGCACGACAGGGCACACTGAAGCTTTCTTT. It codes for CASSTTGHTEAFF.

This chain joins TRBV11-2 and TRBJ1-1, with D maybe TRBD1 (6 bases). This CDR3 is 13 amino acids long. Germline V CDR1 and CDR2: SGHAT, FQNNGV. V lost 0 bases, J lost 10 bases, and 12 bases lay in between. The DNA of the CDR3 is TGTGCCAGCAGCTTAGATCTGGCCAGGGGAGCTTTCTTT. Translation: CASSLDLARGAFF.

This rearrangement joins TRBV30 to TRBJ2-7; D not certain. V shed 0 bases and J shed 2 bases, with 11 bases lying between them. CDR1 is GTSNPN, CDR2 SVGIG, per germline (reference sequence). This CDR3 is 14 amino acids long. CDR3 amino acids: CAWSVQHNPYEQYF. The CDR3 region has the DNA TGTGCCTGGAGTGTACAACACAACCCCTACGAGCAGTACTTC.

The chain is built from TRBV2 and TRBJ1-6; 7 bases fit TRBD1. After removal of 7 bases from V and 6 bases from J, the junction contained 9 bases not matched to a gene. There are 15 residues in the CDR3. Germline CDR1 is SNHLY and CDR2 is FYNNEI. CDR3 amino acids: CASTPTRQGNSPLHF. The CDR3 nucleotides read TGTGCCAGCACCCCAACCCGACAGGGTAATTCACCCCTCCACTTT.

A few counts support this clone. The rearrangement joins TRBV3-1 (or the pseudogene TRBV3-2) to TRBJ1-4, with D unclear. The CDR3 loop spans 15 amino acids. The V and J ends lost 5 bases and 7 bases respectively, with 17 bases between them. Germline CDR1 and CDR2: LGHDT and YNNKEL (reference sequence). CDR3 in DNA: TGTGCCAGCAGCGAAAGGTCGGGTGCCCTTGAAAAACTGTTTTTT. It specifies CASSERSGALEKLFF.

The V call is TRBV9, the J call TRBJ2-5, with 9 bases identical to TRBD1. The CDR3 is 15 residues long. V lost 4 bases to trimming and J lost 4 bases; unmatched junction nucleotides: 8. Germline-derived CDR1 and CDR2 are SGDLS and YYNGEE. The CDR3 DNA reads TGTGCCAGCAGCATCAGGACAGGGGCGGGAGAGACCCAGTACTTC. This translates into CASSIRTGAGETQYF.

This chain links TRBV24-1 with TRBJ2-3; the D is unclear. Per the germline V gene, CDR1 is KGHDR and CDR2 is SFDVKD. This CDR3 contains 12 residues. Trimming removed 6 bases from V and 5 bases from J, with 8 bases in between. The CDR3 DNA follows: TGTGCCACCAGTAACTCTGGAGATACGCAGTATTTT. It yields the protein CATSNSGDTQYF.

This clone was observed a few times. This chain joins TRBV11-2 and TRBJ1-5; a weak D match, TRBD1 (5 bases). This CDR3 is 15 amino acids long. Per germline, CDR1 SGHAT and CDR2 FQNNGV. Between the trimmed V and J ends, which lost 0 bases and 7 bases, there was a span of 13 bases. This chain's CDR3 is CASSLDQGPNQPQHF. The CDR3, as DNA: TGTGCCAGCAGCTTAGATCAGGGCCCGAACCAGCCCCAGCATTTT. The complete variable domain, with remaining parts taken from reference TRBV11-2 and TRBJ1-5, reads EAGVAQSPRYKIIEKRQSVAFWCNPISGHATLYWYQQILGQGPKLLIQFQNNGVVDDSQLPKDRFSAERLKGVDSTLKIQPAKLEDSAVYLCASSLDQGPNQPQHFGDGTRLSIL.

This clone was picked up one time. The chain carries TRBV7-9 and TRBJ1-3, with D maybe TRBD1 (6 bases). The CDR3 spans 16 residues. Germline CDR1 is SEHNR and CDR2 is FQNEAQ (reference sequence). Trimming shortened V by 5 bases and J by 4 bases, and 18 bases separated the two germline ends. Written as DNA, the CDR3 is TGTGCCAGCAGCACTCCGACAGGAGTTGGCGGAAACACCATATATTTT. Its translation: CASSTPTGVGGNTIYF.

The gene calls are TRBV20-1 and TRBJ1-4; unclear D gene. The germline V gene encodes CDR1 DFQATT and CDR2 SNEGSKA (reference sequence). The CDR3 consists of 13 residues. Trimming left V 3 bases short and J 8 bases short, with 13 bases between. The CDR3 is CSASSGFVEKLFF. Here the CDR3 DNA reads TGCAGTGCTAGTTCCGGGTTTGTCGAAAAACTGTTTTTT.

The gene calls are TRBV6-5 and TRBJ1-5; tentatively, D is TRBD1 (6 bases). The V end was cut by 6 bases, the J end by 4 bases, with 16 bases between. This CDR3 is built from 15 residues. Germline V gene lookup returns CDR1 MNHEY and CDR2 SVGAGI. This chain's CDR3 is CASSPSTTGNQPQHF. Written as DNA, the CDR3 is TGTGCCAGCAGCCCCAGTACCACAGGGAATCAGCCCCAGCATTTT.

The chain couples TRBV4-1 to TRBJ2-7; 8 positions agree with TRBD1. Germline loops: CDR1 MGHRA, CDR2 YSYEKL. V gave up 4 bases and J gave up 3 bases; unmatched junction bases: 5. There are 14 residues in the CDR3. In DNA, the CDR3 is TGCGCCAGCAGCCCTAGGACAGGGCACTACGAGCAGTACTTC. Its translation: CASSPRTGHYEQYF.

This clone was picked up one time. This chain joins TRBV5-1 and TRBJ1-1; D unresolved. This CDR3 contains 15 residues. CDR1 SGHRS and CDR2 YFSETQ come from the germline V gene. Trimming stripped 4 bases from V and 4 bases from J, with 17 bases between. CDR3 coding DNA: TGCGCCAGCAGCCCTCGAGAAACCGATGGCACTGAAGCTTTCTTT. Its translation: CASSPRETDGTEAFF.

This chain connects TRBV6-5 to TRBJ1-2, with 7 bases fitting TRBD1. CDR1 MNHEY and CDR2 SVGAGI come from the germline V gene. This CDR3 comprises 13 residues. J lost 8 bases, V lost 6 bases, and 9 bases had no gene match. The CDR3 DNA is TGTGCCAGCAGCCTAGACAGGGCGAGGGGCTACACCTTC. This gives the protein CASSLDRARGYTF.

This clone showed up just a few times. The chain recombines TRBV5-8 with TRBJ1-2; 7 positions agree with TRBD1. This CDR3 is 15 amino acids long. V lost 3 bases to trimming and J lost 6 bases; unmatched junction nucleotides: 11. The V gene's germline CDR1 is SGHTS and CDR2 YDEGEE. CDR3 DNA: TGTGCCAGCAGCTCTGCGACAGGGCCAGTGGATGGCTACACCTTC. Protein sequence: CASSSATGPVDGYTF.

V and J are TRBV12-3 or TRBV12-4 and TRBJ2-7; D may be TRBD1 (6 bases). V lost 5 bases to trimming and J lost 3 bases, with 11 bases between them. The CDR3 length is 13 residues. CDR3 in DNA: TGTGCCAGCAGTCCGGGACAATTCTACGAGCAGTACTTC. Amino acid sequence: CASSPGQFYEQYF.

This clone is a singleton in its sample. The chain links TRBV4-3 to TRBJ2-5; a weak D match, TRBD2 (6 bases). CDR3 length equals 17 residues. Trimming took 0 bases from V and 2 from J, leaving 16 bases between them. Per germline, CDR1 LGHNA and CDR2 YSLEER. The CDR3 protein is CASSQEGRGFPQETQYF. In DNA, the CDR3 is TGCGCCAGCAGCCAAGAGGGTCGGGGGTTTCCTCAAGAGACCCAGTACTTC.

The rearrangement uses TRBV9 and TRBJ2-7; 13 nucleotides match TRBD2. Losses at the gene ends were 3 bases for V and 6 bases for J; bases not matched to a gene: 6. The CDR3 length is 15 residues. Germline V gene lookup returns CDR1 SGDLS and CDR2 YYNGEE. The CDR3 here is CASSGTSGGASEQYF. As DNA, the CDR3 is TGTGCCAGCAGCGGAACTAGCGGGGGGGCCTCCGAGCAGTACTTC. Filled out from reference TRBV9 and TRBJ2-7, the complete variable domain reads DSGVTQTPKHLITATGQRVTLRCSPRSGDLSVYWYQQSLDQGLQFLIQYYNGEERAKGNILERFSAQQFPDLHSELNLSSLELGDSALYFCASSGTSGGASEQYFGPGTRLTVT.

The chain links TRBV10-3 to TRBJ1-1, with 7 nucleotides matching TRBD1. The V segment lost 9 bases and the J segment 1 base; nucleotides outside the gene matches: 2. The CDR3 spans 12 residues. Looked up from germline, CDR1 is ENHRY and CDR2 is SYGVKD. The CDR3 region is CAMGQTNTEAFF. CDR3 nucleotides: TGTGCCATGGGACAGACGAACACTGAAGCTTTCTTT.

This sequence joins TRBV11-1 and TRBJ1-2; D uncertain. V gave up 5 bases and J gave up 4 bases, with 17 bases separating them. Germline V gene data show CDR1 as SGHAT and CDR2 as FQDESV (reference sequence). The CDR3 is 15 amino acids. The CDR3 sequence: CASSPSRSRSYGYTF. The CDR3 bases are TGTGCCAGCAGCCCGTCGAGAAGCCGGAGCTATGGCTACACCTTC.

This clone has at least ten counts. The V call is TRBV10-2, the J call TRBJ1-1; 9 bases agree with TRBD1. Looked up from germline, CDR1 is WSHSY and CDR2 is SAAADI. Losses at the gene ends were 6 bases for V and 1 base for J; bases not matched to a gene: 6. CDR3 length: 15 amino acids. The CDR3 nucleotides read TGCGCCAGCAGGCAACCGGGACAGGGGAACACTGAAGCTTTCTTT. It encodes CASRQPGQGNTEAFF.

V is TRBV2 and J is TRBJ2-2; D perhaps matches TRBD1 (5 bases). V shed 6 bases and J shed 0 bases, with 11 bases lying between them. In germline, CDR1 is SNHLY, CDR2 FYNNEI. The CDR3 spans 15 residues. The CDR3, as DNA: TGTGCCAGCAGCTCCGACAGTACGAACACCGGGGAGCTGTTTTTT. It specifies CASSSDSTNTGELFF.

The J gene is TRBJ1-2, the V gene TRBV5-5; the match to TRBD1 covers 7 bases. The ends lost 3 bases at V and 4 bases at J; junction bases unmatched: 15. CDR1 is SGHKS, CDR2 YYEKEE, per germline (reference sequence). The CDR3 contains 17 residues. The CDR3 nucleotides are TGTGCCAGCAGCTCTCCGGGACAGCATTTCCTCTCCTATGGCTACACCTTC. This sequence encodes CASSSPGQHFLSYGYTF.

The rearrangement links TRBV5-4 to TRBJ2-5, with 8 bases aligning to TRBD1. The CDR3 loop spans 13 amino acids. The V gene's germline CDR1 is SGHNT and CDR2 YYREEE (reference sequence). Trimming took 3 bases from V and 4 from J; bases not matched to a gene: 2. The CDR3 DNA reads TGTGCCAGCAGCTATGGACAGGGAGAGACCCAGTACTTC. This sequence encodes CASSYGQGETQYF. The entire variable domain, with the rest obtained from reference TRBV5-4 and TRBJ2-5, is as follows: ETGVTQSPTHLIKTRGQQVTLRCSSQSGHNTVSWYQQALGQGPQFIFQYYREEENGRGNFPPRFSGLQFPNYSSELNVNALELDDSALYLCASSYGQGETQYFGPGTRLLVL.

The V call is TRBV27, the J call TRBJ2-2; D not resolved. Trimming pared 7 bases from V and 5 bases from J, leaving 14 bases between. Germline loops: CDR1 MNHEY, CDR2 SMNVEV (reference sequence). The CDR3 consists of 14 residues. Here the CDR3 DNA reads TGTGCCAGCACCCCCGGTACGATGACCGGGGAGCTGTTTTTT. This codes for CASTPGTMTGELFF.

This clone was found a few times. The gene calls are TRBV4-1 and TRBJ2-1; D is perhaps TRBD2 (5 bases). V dropped 0 bases and J dropped 3 bases, with 9 bases sitting between them. This CDR3 is built from 15 residues. Germline V gene sequence: CDR1 MGHRA, CDR2 YSYEKL. This chain's CDR3 is CASSQDPADYNEQFF. The CDR3 DNA follows: TGCGCCAGCAGCCAAGATCCAGCGGACTACAATGAGCAGTTCTTC.

V is TRBV29-1 and J is TRBJ1-3; TRBD1 agrees at 9 bases. Germline loops: CDR1 SQVTM, CDR2 ANQGSEA. The CDR3 covers 14 residues. Trimming removed 3 bases from V and 4 bases from J; junction bases left unmatched: 4. In DNA form, the CDR3 reads TGCAGCGTTGACAGAACAGGGGGCGGAAACACCATATATTTT. Protein product: CSVDRTGGGNTIYF.

The chain has TRBV3-1 (or the pseudogene TRBV3-2) and TRBJ2-5, with 10 bases aligning to TRBD2. The CDR3 has 16 amino acids. CDR1 is LGHDT and CDR2 is YNNKEL in the germline V gene (reference sequence). Losses at the gene ends were 5 bases for V and 5 bases for J; bases not matched to a gene: 11. CDR3 DNA sequence: TGTGCCAGCAGCAACACAGCGGGGGGGCCTTTGGAGACCCAGTACTTC. This codes for CASSNTAGGPLETQYF.

As DNA, the CDR3 is TGTGCCAGCAGCTTTTCCGGGACAGCTAACACCGGGGAGCTGTTTTTT. It translates to CASSFSGTANTGELFF. This chain joins TRBV13 and TRBJ2-2; TRBD1 agrees at 7 bases. CDR3 size: 16 residues. Germline trimming cut 3 bases from V and 2 bases from J; bases unmatched to any gene: 6. Germline-derived CDR1 and CDR2 are PRHDT and FYEKMQ (reference sequence).